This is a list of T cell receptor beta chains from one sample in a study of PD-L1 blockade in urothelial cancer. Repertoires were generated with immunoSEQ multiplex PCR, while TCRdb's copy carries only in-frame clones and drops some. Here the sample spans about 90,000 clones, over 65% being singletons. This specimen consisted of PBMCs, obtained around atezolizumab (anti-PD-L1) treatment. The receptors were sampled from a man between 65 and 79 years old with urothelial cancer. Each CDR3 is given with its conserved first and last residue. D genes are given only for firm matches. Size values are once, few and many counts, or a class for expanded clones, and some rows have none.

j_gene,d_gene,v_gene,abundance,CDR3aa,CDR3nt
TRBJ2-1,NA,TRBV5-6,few,CASSLSAYNEQFF,TGTGCCAGCAGCCTCTCGGCCTACAATGAGCAGTTCTTC
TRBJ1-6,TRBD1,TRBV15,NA,CATSRDGTGDSPLHF,TGTGCCACCAGCAGAGATGGGACAGGGGATTCACCCCTCCACTTT
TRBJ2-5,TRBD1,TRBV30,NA,CAWSDGGTGGETQYF,TGTGCCTGGAGTGATGGGGGGACAGGGGGAGAGACCCAGTACTTC
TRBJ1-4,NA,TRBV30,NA,CAWLAGRGIGKLFF,TGTGCCTGGTTGGCGGGCAGGGGAATTGGAAAACTGTTTTTT
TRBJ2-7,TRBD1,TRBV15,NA,CATSRPGTGSYEQYF,TGTGCCACCAGCAGACCCGGGACAGGGTCCTACGAGCAGTACTTC
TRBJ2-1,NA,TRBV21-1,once,CASSNKREDSYNEQFF,TGTGCCAGCAGCAATAAGCGGGAGGACTCCTACAATGAGCAGTTCTTC
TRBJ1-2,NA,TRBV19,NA,CASSPREDGYTF,TGTGCCAGTAGTCCAAGGGAGGATGGCTACACCTTC
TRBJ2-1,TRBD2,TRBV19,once,CASSLPGTSGKGEQFF,TGTGCCAGTAGTCTACCGGGGACTAGCGGGAAGGGTGAGCAGTTCTTC
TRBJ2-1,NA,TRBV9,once,CASNPGPAGSEQFF,TGTGCCAGCAACCCGGGACCCGCGGGGAGTGAGCAGTTCTTC
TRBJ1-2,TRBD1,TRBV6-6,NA,CASSQSTGGNYGYTF,TGTGCCAGCAGTCAGTCGACAGGGGGAAACTATGGCTACACCTTC
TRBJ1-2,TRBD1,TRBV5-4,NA,CASSQGQGANYGYTF,TGTGCCAGCAGCCAGGGACAGGGGGCAAACTATGGCTACACCTTC
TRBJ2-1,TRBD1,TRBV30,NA,CAWSGQGDEQFF,TGTGCCTGGAGCGGACAGGGGGATGAGCAGTTCTTC
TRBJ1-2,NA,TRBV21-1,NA,CASSKSGPITKTGPNYGYTF,TGTGCCAGCAGCAAAAGCGGGCCGATCACAAAGACGGGGCCTAACTATGGCTACACCTTC
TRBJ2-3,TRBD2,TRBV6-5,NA,CASSFTGGTSSDTQYF,TGTGCCAGCAGTTTCACCGGTGGGACTAGCTCAGATACGCAGTATTTT
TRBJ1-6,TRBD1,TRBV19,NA,CASSNSGQGSPLHF,TGTGCCAGTAGTAACTCTGGACAGGGTTCACCCCTCCACTTT
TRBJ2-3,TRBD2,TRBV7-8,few,CASAGTSGTDTQYF,TGTGCCAGTGCCGGGACTAGCGGCACAGATACGCAGTATTTT
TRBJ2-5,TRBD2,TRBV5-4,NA,CASSLGSGGNQETQYF,TGTGCCAGCAGCTTAGGGAGCGGGGGTAACCAAGAGACCCAGTACTTC
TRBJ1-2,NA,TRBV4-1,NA,CASSQGQGYYYGYTF,TGCGCCAGCAGCCAAGGTCAGGGCTATTACTATGGCTACACCTTC
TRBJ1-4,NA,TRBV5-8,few,CASSDPTGLEEKLFF,TGTGCCAGCAGCGACCCGACAGGTTTAGAGGAAAAACTGTTTTTT
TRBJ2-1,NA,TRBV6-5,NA,CASSYSRGLDEQFF,TGTGCCAGCAGTTACTCTCGGGGGTTGGATGAGCAGTTCTTC
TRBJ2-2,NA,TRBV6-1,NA,CASSEGPVGELFF,TGTGCCAGCAGTGAAGGCCCGGTAGGGGAGCTGTTTTTT
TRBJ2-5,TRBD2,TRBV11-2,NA,CASSLSGGDQETQYF,TGTGCCAGCAGCTTATCCGGGGGGGACCAAGAGACCCAGTACTTC
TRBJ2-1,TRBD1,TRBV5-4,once,CASSFDRGSYNEQFF,TGTGCCAGCAGTTTCGACAGGGGATCCTACAATGAGCAGTTCTTC
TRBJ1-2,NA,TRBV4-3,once,CASSKDTNYGYTF,TGCGCCAGCAGCAAAGACACAAACTATGGCTACACCTTC
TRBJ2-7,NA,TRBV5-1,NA,CASSFGRGSYEQYF,TGCGCCAGCAGCTTCGGCAGAGGGTCCTACGAGCAGTACTTC
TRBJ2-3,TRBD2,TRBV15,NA,CATSRGLAGTTDTQYF,TGTGCCACCAGCAGAGGCCTAGCGGGGACCACAGATACGCAGTATTTT
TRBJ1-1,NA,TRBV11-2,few,CASSSRWEDTEAFF,TGTGCCAGCAGCTCCCGATGGGAGGACACTGAAGCTTTCTTT
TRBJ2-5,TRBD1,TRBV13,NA,CASSHRTGGRETQYF,TGTGCCAGCAGCCATAGGACAGGGGGTCGCGAGACCCAGTACTTC
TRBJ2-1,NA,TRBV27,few,CASSLRGNEQFF,TGTGCCAGCAGTTTACGAGGCAATGAGCAGTTCTTC
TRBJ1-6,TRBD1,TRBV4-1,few,CASSQGAGGRDNSPLHF,TGCGCCAGCAGCCAAGGCGCAGGGGGCAGGGATAATTCACCCCTCCACTTT
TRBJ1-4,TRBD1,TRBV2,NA,CASSEGTALGKLFF,TGTGCCAGCAGTGAGGGGACAGCCCTTGGAAAACTGTTTTTT
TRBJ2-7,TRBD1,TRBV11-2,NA,CASSSYRGPHEQYF,TGTGCCAGCAGCTCATACAGGGGGCCTCACGAGCAGTACTTC
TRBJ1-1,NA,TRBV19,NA,CASSPRPPNTEAFF,TGTGCCAGTAGTCCGCGGCCACCGAACACTGAAGCTTTCTTT
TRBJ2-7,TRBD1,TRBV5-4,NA,CASSPDRAYEQYF,TGTGCCAGCAGCCCCGACAGGGCGTACGAGCAGTACTTC
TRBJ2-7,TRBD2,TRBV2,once,CASSRLAGPYEQYF,TGTGCCAGCAGTCGACTAGCGGGGCCCTACGAGCAGTACTTC
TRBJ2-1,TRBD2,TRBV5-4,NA,CASSSGGERGGYNEQFF,TGTGCCAGCAGCTCAGGCGGGGAGCGGGGGGGGTACAATGAGCAGTTCTTC
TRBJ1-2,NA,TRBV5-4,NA,CASSLDLGTYYGYTF,TGTGCCAGCAGCTTGGATTTGGGCACCTACTATGGCTACACCTTC
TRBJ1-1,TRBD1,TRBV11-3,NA,CASSLEATGSTEAFF,TGTGCCAGCAGCTTAGAGGCGACAGGGAGCACTGAAGCTTTCTTT
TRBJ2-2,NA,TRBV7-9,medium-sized,CASSLSEQNTGELFF,TGTGCCAGCAGCTTATCCGAACAGAACACCGGGGAGCTGTTTTTT
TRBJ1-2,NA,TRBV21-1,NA,CASSTDRYGYTF,TGTGCCAGCAGCACCGACAGATATGGCTACACCTTC
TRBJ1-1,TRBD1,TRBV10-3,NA,CAISGDRVEGTEAFF,TGTGCCATCAGTGGGGACAGGGTGGAGGGCACTGAAGCTTTCTTT
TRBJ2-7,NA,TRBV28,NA,CASQGISYEQYF,TGTGCCAGCCAGGGAATTTCCTACGAGCAGTACTTC
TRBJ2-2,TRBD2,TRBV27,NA,CASTPRGTSGGNTGELFF,TGTGCCAGCACCCCTCGGGGGACTAGCGGGGGGAACACCGGGGAGCTGTTTTTT
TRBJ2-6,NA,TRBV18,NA,CASSLLSRGSGANVLTF,TGTGCCAGCTCACTCTTATCAAGAGGCTCTGGGGCCAACGTCCTGACTTTC
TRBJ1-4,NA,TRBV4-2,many,CASSQDGRDEKLFF,TGTGCCAGCAGCCAAGATGGCAGGGATGAAAAACTGTTTTTT
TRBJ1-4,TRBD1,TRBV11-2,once,CASSAWTGGTEKLFF,TGTGCCAGCAGCGCGTGGACAGGGGGCACTGAAAAACTGTTTTTT
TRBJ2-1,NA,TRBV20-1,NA,CSADRGREQFF,TGCAGTGCGGATAGGGGCCGTGAGCAGTTCTTC
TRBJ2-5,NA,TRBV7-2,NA,CASSPRWGEETQYF,TGTGCCAGCAGCCCCCGCTGGGGCGAAGAGACCCAGTACTTC
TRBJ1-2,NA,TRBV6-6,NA,CASSNQGSGNYGYTF,TGTGCCAGCAGTAACCAGGGTTCGGGTAACTATGGCTACACCTTC
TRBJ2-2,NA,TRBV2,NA,CASSEGGIHTGELFF,TGTGCCAGCAGTGAAGGCGGAATACACACCGGGGAGCTGTTTTTT
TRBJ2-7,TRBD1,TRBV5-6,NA,CASSSRTGHKEQYF,TGTGCCAGCAGCTCACGGACAGGGCATAAGGAGCAGTACTTC
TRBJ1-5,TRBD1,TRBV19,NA,CASRPTGGLQPQHF,TGTGCCAGTAGGCCGACAGGGGGCCTACAGCCCCAGCATTTT
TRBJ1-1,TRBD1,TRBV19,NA,CASSQGARTEAFF,TGTGCCAGTAGTCAGGGGGCGAGGACTGAAGCTTTCTTT
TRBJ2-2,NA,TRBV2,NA,CASSGLRQNTGELFF,TGTGCCAGCAGTGGGCTCAGGCAGAACACCGGGGAGCTGTTTTTT
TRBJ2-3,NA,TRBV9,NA,CASSVGAGGLTDTQYF,TGTGCCAGCAGCGTAGGGGCAGGGGGGCTCACAGATACGCAGTATTTT
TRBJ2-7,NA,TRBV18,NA,CASSPTGTYSYEQYF,TGTGCCAGCTCACCAACAGGGACCTACTCCTACGAGCAGTACTTC
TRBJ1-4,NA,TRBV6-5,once,CASSTVPDEKLFF,TGTGCCAGCAGTACCGTGCCAGATGAAAAACTGTTTTTT
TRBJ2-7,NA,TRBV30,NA,CAWTRGLNEQYF,TGTGCCTGGACTCGAGGGCTGAACGAGCAGTACTTC
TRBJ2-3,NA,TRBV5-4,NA,CASSLATRTDTQYF,TGTGCCAGCAGCTTGGCCACACGCACAGATACGCAGTATTTT